A selection of T cell receptor beta chains follows, all from one sample in a study of CD8 T cells in Susac syndrome. TCRdb used MiXCR to reprocess the immunoSEQ multiplex PCR reads, holding one entry per CDR3 protein. This sample yields around 170,000 distinct CDR3 sequences, of which nearly 97% are seen a single time; around 0.092% belongs to the top ten. Sequencing was carried out using CD4+ T cells from PBMCs. These receptors all stem from a human donor with Susac syndrome. Both conserved end residues are trimmed from each CDR3. Fields, in order: V gene, J gene, clone size, CDR3 length, CDR3 protein. Clone size is shown for a subset of rows, as once, few, many or a class of expanded clone.

v_gene: TRBV11-1; j_gene: TRBJ2-6; abundance: few; len: 16; CDR3aa: ASSGPGWDYSGANVLT
v_gene: TRBV20-1; j_gene: TRBJ2-5; abundance: NA; len: 12; CDR3aa: SASQQGAVGTQY
v_gene: TRBV28; j_gene: TRBJ1-4; abundance: NA; len: 12; CDR3aa: ASTQGGLGEKLF
v_gene: TRBV29-1; j_gene: TRBJ1-2; abundance: NA; len: 10; CDR3aa: SVEGEGYGYT
v_gene: TRBV7-3; j_gene: TRBJ2-7; abundance: NA; len: 12; CDR3aa: ASSLRPGVDEQY
v_gene: TRBV20-1; j_gene: TRBJ2-3; abundance: NA; len: 13; CDR3aa: SAPDFAISTDTQY
v_gene: TRBV20-1; j_gene: TRBJ1-1; abundance: NA; len: 13; CDR3aa: SARDRRKGDTEAF
v_gene: TRBV25-1; j_gene: TRBJ2-2; abundance: NA; len: 11; CDR3aa: ASSGGTTGELF
v_gene: TRBV6-6; j_gene: TRBJ1-1; abundance: NA; len: 12; CDR3aa: ASSSTGHVPEAF
v_gene: TRBV10-3; j_gene: TRBJ1-5; abundance: NA; len: 11; CDR3aa: ATAQGVNQPQH
v_gene: TRBV14; j_gene: TRBJ1-1; abundance: NA; len: 13; CDR3aa: ASSQEFVRNTEAF
v_gene: TRBV4-1; j_gene: TRBJ1-5; abundance: NA; len: 16; CDR3aa: ASSQDRTVSISNQPQH
v_gene: TRBV11-2; j_gene: TRBJ1-5; abundance: NA; len: 14; CDR3aa: ASSQTGGFSNQPQH
v_gene: TRBV3-1; j_gene: TRBJ2-7; abundance: NA; len: 11; CDR3aa: ASSPRERSEQY
v_gene: TRBV12-3/TRBV12-4; j_gene: TRBJ1-2; abundance: NA; len: 12; CDR3aa: ASSLRGVVLDYT